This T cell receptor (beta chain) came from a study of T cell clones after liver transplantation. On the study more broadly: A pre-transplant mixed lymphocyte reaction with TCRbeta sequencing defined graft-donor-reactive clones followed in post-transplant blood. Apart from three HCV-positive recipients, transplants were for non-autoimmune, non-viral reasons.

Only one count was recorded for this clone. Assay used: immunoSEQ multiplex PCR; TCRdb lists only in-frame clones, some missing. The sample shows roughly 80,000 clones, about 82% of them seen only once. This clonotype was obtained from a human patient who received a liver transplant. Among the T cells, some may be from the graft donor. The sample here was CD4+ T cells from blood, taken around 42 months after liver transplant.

The CDR3 coding sequence is TGTGCCAGCAGCGCACGACTAGCGGGACCCAAGAACACCGGGGAGCTGTTTTTT. This codes for CASSARLAGPKNTGELFF. The chain joins TRBV7-2 to TRBJ2-2, with 11 bases that match TRBD2. Trimming cost V 5 bases and J 1 base; bases outside gene matches: 9. The CDR3 covers 18 residues. Germline V gives CDR1 SGHTA, CDR2 FQGNSA.